A selection of T cell receptor beta chains follows, all from one sample in a study of OX40 agonist ivuxolimab in advanced cancers. Profiled with immunoSEQ multiplex PCR; TCRdb holds only in-frame clones, not every one. The sample holds over 55,000 clones; over 80% are singletons and the top ten take approximately 2%. Sample: CD4+ or CD8+ T cells sorted from blood, taken in a trial of the OX40 agonist ivuxolimab. The receptors shown here come from an adult with an advanced solid tumor such as melanoma, head and neck, liver or kidney cancer. Both conserved end residues are part of each CDR3. A D gene is named only where the DNA matches it firmly. Clone size, where shown, is once, few, many, or a class for clones that have expanded.

d_call j_call clone_size v_call cdr3_aa cdr3_nt
- TRBJ2-1 - TRBV7-2 CASSLATSYNEQFF TGTGCCAGCAGCTTAGCGACTAGCTACAATGAGCAGTTCTTC
TRBD2 TRBJ2-2 - TRBV12-5 CASGLTTSGRNTGELFF TGTGCTAGTGGTTTGACGACTAGCGGGAGGAACACCGGGGAGCTGTTTTTT
TRBD1 TRBJ2-7 - TRBV18 CASSQPGQGKYEQYF TGTGCCAGCTCCCAACCGGGACAGGGGAAATACGAGCAGTACTTC
- TRBJ2-2 - TRBV27 CASSFDGNTGELFF TGTGCCAGCAGTTTTGACGGAAACACCGGGGAGCTGTTTTTT
TRBD2 TRBJ2-4 - TRBV18 CASSPSSIGRAMGVGLYF TGTGCCAGCTCACCATCGTCTATCGGGAGGGCCATGGGTGTCGGGCTGTACTTC
- TRBJ1-2 - TRBV25-1 CASSESGRVIYGYTF TGTGCCAGCAGTGAATCAGGGAGGGTTATCTATGGCTACACCTTC
- TRBJ1-4 - TRBV5-1 CASSLAQSTNEKLFF TGCGCCAGCAGCTTGGCTCAATCAACTAATGAAAAACTGTTTTTT
TRBD2 TRBJ2-1 once TRBV6-9 CASSYVAGNNEQFF TGTGCCAGCAGTTACGTAGCGGGGAACAATGAGCAGTTCTTC
- TRBJ2-2 - TRBV5-5 CASSLMFLGAGELFF TGTGCCAGCAGCTTAATGTTCTTGGGGGCCGGGGAGCTGTTTTTT
TRBD1 TRBJ1-3 - TRBV19 CASSPNRGIFGNTIYF TGTGCCAGTAGCCCTAACAGGGGAATATTTGGAAACACCATATATTTT
TRBD1 TRBJ1-5 - TRBV18 CASSPGQGLSPPQHF TGTGCCAGCTCACCGGGACAGGGACTTTCACCGCCCCAGCATTTT
TRBD1 TRBJ2-5 - TRBV20-1 CSDGTEETQYF TGCAGCGACGGGACAGAAGAGACCCAGTACTTC
TRBD1 TRBJ1-5 - TRBV30 CAWSKGQGGGSNQPQHF TGTGCCTGGAGTAAAGGACAGGGTGGGGGCAGCAATCAGCCCCAGCATTTT
TRBD1 TRBJ1-2 - TRBV6-5 CASRGTQGGYGYTF TGTGCCAGCAGAGGCACGCAGGGGGGATATGGCTACACCTTC
TRBD1 TRBJ1-2 - TRBV6-6 CASTSDRVQGYTF TGTGCCAGCACGTCAGACAGGGTACAGGGCTACACCTTC
TRBD1 TRBJ2-1 - TRBV28 CASSLTGGQFF TGTGCCAGCAGTTTAACAGGGGGTCAGTTCTTC
TRBD2 TRBJ2-2 - TRBV28 CASSLAGGAQGTGELFF TGTGCCAGCAGTTTAGCGGGGGGGGCTCAGGGCACCGGGGAGCTGTTTTTT
- TRBJ1-4 - TRBV29-1 CSVEDWQDNEKLFF TGCAGCGTTGAAGATTGGCAGGATAATGAAAAACTGTTTTTT
- TRBJ2-2 - TRBV2 CARGSGTTNTGELFF TGTGCCAGAGGGTCCGGGACGACGAACACCGGGGAGCTGTTTTTT
TRBD1 TRBJ2-3 once TRBV7-2 CASSVQGASTDTQYF TGTGCCAGCAGCGTACAGGGGGCATCCACCGATACGCAGTATTTT
TRBD1 TRBJ2-7 - TRBV18 CASSPGQGSYEQYF TGTGCCAGCTCACCCGGACAGGGCTCCTACGAGCAGTACTTC
- TRBJ2-1 - TRBV11-2 CASSLGLLNNEQFF TGTGCCAGCAGCCTCGGACTACTTAACAATGAGCAGTTCTTC
- TRBJ1-1 - TRBV9 CASSVMGNTEAFF TGTGCCAGCAGCGTAATGGGGAACACTGAAGCTTTCTTT
TRBD1 TRBJ1-6 - TRBV19 CASSIQGAASPLHF TGTGCCAGTAGTATACAGGGGGCGGCTTCACCCCTCCACTTT
- TRBJ1-1 - TRBV6-6 CASTAAMNTEAFF TGTGCCAGCACGGCAGCTATGAACACTGAAGCTTTCTTT
- TRBJ1-1 - TRBV6-5 CASKSDSMNTEAFF TGTGCCAGCAAGTCAGACAGTATGAACACTGAAGCTTTCTTT
- TRBJ1-1 - TRBV7-9 CASSLSLGAEAFF TGTGCCAGCAGCTTGAGTCTGGGTGCTGAAGCTTTCTTT